The clone carrying this T cell receptor (beta chain) has a count of ten or more. As the CDR3 is not closed by the conserved phenylalanine or tryptophan, this likely results from a read error. Because the CDR3's place on the DNA is in doubt, the DNA is left out and the CDR3 is given as listed by TCRdb. The sample originates from a study of Graves' ophthalmopathy and Graves' hyperthyroidism. Researchers took RNA transcripts and amplified TCR beta CDR3 regions from them. An opening RT-PCR round employed HTBI primers and preceded a second-round multiplex PCR. TCRdb itself ran the multiplex PCR reads through MiXCR, one entry per CDR3 protein. The sample contains over a million distinct CDR3 sequences, about 38% of which appear only once. The CDR3 has 8 amino acids, counting both end residues. The V gene's germline CDR1 is MNHEY and CDR2 SVGEGT.

The source is an adult man with Graves' hyperthyroidism. Specimen: peripheral blood or thyroid tissue (not recorded which). The chain couples TRBV6-2 or TRBV6-3 to TRBJ1-5; the DNA was not compared with TRBD1, the D call given in the table. CDR3 region: CARGQVGR.